These 21 T cell receptor beta chains share one sample of origin, sequenced in a study of OX40 agonist ivuxolimab in advanced cancers. Here immunoSEQ multiplex PCR was the method, and the copy in TCRdb shows in-frame clones only, minus some. The table shows roughly 70,000 clones, with approximately 88% occurring only once. The input for sequencing was CD4+ or CD8+ T cells sorted from blood, taken in a trial of the OX40 agonist ivuxolimab. These receptors all stem from an adult with an advanced solid tumor such as melanoma, head and neck, liver or kidney cancer.

The J gene is TRBJ1-3, the V gene TRBV5-1; D might be TRBD1 (5 bases). The germline V and J ends were trimmed by 0 bases and 0 bases, with 13 bases remaining between them. This CDR3 has 17 residues. CDR1 and CDR2 from the germline V gene are SGHRS and YFSETQ. The CDR3 nucleotides are TGCGCCAGCAGCTTGGGGGGACGGTACTTCTCTGGAAACACCATATATTTT. This gives the protein CASSLGGRYFSGNTIYF. Supplemented by reference TRBV5-1 and TRBJ1-3, the full variable domain reads KAGVTQTPRYLIKTRGQQVTLSCSPISGHRSVSWYQQTPGQGLQFLFEYFSETQRNKGNFPGRFSGRQFSNSRSEMNVSTLELGDSALYLCASSLGGRYFSGNTIYFGEGSWLTVV.

The J gene is TRBJ1-2, the V gene TRBV5-1; 10 bases fit TRBD1. This CDR3 has 16 amino acids. The trim removed 5 bases at V and 2 bases at J, leaving 9 bases unmatched. In germline, CDR1 is SGHRS, CDR2 YFSETQ. The CDR3 loop is CASRRDRGVDNYGYTF. Here the CDR3 DNA reads TGCGCCAGCAGACGGGACAGGGGAGTAGACAACTATGGCTACACCTTC.

The rearrangement links TRBV28 to TRBJ1-3; D is undetermined. The ends were cut back, 7 bases at V and 14 bases at J, with 15 bases in the middle. CDR1 MDHEN and CDR2 SYDVKM come from the germline V gene. The CDR3 is 11 amino acids. The CDR3 bases are TGTGCCAGCACAGAAAACCAAATAGTATATTTT. It specifies CASTENQIVYF.

The rearrangement joins TRBV28 to TRBJ2-5; 12 bases match TRBD2. Per the germline V gene, CDR1 is MDHEN and CDR2 is SYDVKM. Losses at the gene ends were 5 bases for V and 4 bases for J; bases not matched to a gene: 14. There are 18 residues in the CDR3. The CDR3, as DNA: TGTGCCAGCAGTCCATTTTTGACTAGCGGGGGTCTGGGAGAGACCCAGTACTTC. Translation: CASSPFLTSGGLGETQYF.

This clone appeared a few times. The CDR3 DNA sequence: TGTGCCAGTAGTATCGAGGGGCGGGAAGCTTTCTTT. This sequence encodes CASSIEGREAFF. V usage is TRBV19 and J usage is TRBJ1-1; possible D gene TRBD1, 5 bases. Looked up from germline, CDR1 is LNHDA and CDR2 is SQIVND (reference sequence). V lost 3 bases and J 8 bases, leaving 10 bases between the germline ends. The CDR3 has 12 residues.

The chain combines TRBV7-9 with TRBJ2-2; D possibly corresponds to TRBD2 (6 bases). The CDR3 runs 14 residues. Germline values: CDR1 SEHNR, CDR2 FQNEAQ (reference sequence). Between the trimmed V and J ends, which lost 0 bases and 6 bases, there was a span of 8 bases. CDR3 protein: CASSLARDAGELFF. The CDR3 DNA is TGTGCCAGCAGCTTAGCGCGGGACGCCGGGGAGCTGTTTTTT.

This chain connects TRBV4-2 to TRBJ2-1; the D gene is possibly TRBD2 (6 bases). CDR3 size: 15 residues. Trimming took 0 bases from V and 4 from J, leaving 10 bases between them. Germline V CDR1 and CDR2: LGHNA, YNFKEQ. CDR3: CASSQEAGPYNEQFF. CDR3 nucleotides: TGTGCCAGCAGCCAAGAGGCGGGGCCATACAATGAGCAGTTCTTC.

J is TRBJ2-5 and V is TRBV5-1; D is tentatively TRBD1 or TRBD2 (6 bases each). V dropped 4 bases and J dropped 2 bases, with 12 bases sitting between them. Germline V CDR1 and CDR2: SGHRS, YFSETQ. This CDR3 region has 14 residues. The CDR3 spells CASSPEGGQETQYF. CDR3 DNA: TGCGCCAGCAGCCCGGAGGGGGGTCAAGAGACCCAGTACTTC.

The V and J genes are TRBV28 and TRBJ1-4; D not certain. CDR3 length: 13 residues. The ends were cut back, 4 bases at V and 2 bases at J, with 5 bases in the middle. Germline V gene lookup returns CDR1 MDHEN and CDR2 SYDVKM. CDR3 coding DNA: TGTGCCAGCAGTTCCGCGACTAATGAAAAACTGTTTTTT. It translates to CASSSATNEKLFF.

The J gene is TRBJ1-2, the V gene TRBV2, with TRBD1 as a possible D gene (5 bases). Germline V gene lookup returns CDR1 SNHLY and CDR2 FYNNEI. The CDR3 covers 13 residues. V lost 7 bases and J 2 bases, leaving 11 bases between the germline ends. The CDR3 bases are TGTGCCAGCAAGGGGTTGTCCAACTATGGCTACACCTTC. It specifies CASKGLSNYGYTF.

The chain carries TRBV11-2 and TRBJ1-5; TRBD1 might be the D (6 bases). V was shortened by 5 bases and J by 2 bases, with 19 bases between the two germline ends. The CDR3 extends over 17 amino acids. In germline, CDR1 is SGHAT, CDR2 FQNNGV. CDR3 residues: CASSEGGPRWGNQPQHF. Here the CDR3 DNA reads TGTGCCAGCAGCGAGGGGGGACCCAGATGGGGCAATCAGCCCCAGCATTTT.

This clone appeared once. This chain connects TRBV27 to TRBJ1-2; a weak D match, TRBD1 (5 bases). The CDR3 totals 13 residues. The germline V and J ends were trimmed by 6 bases and 1 base, with 9 bases remaining between them. CDR1 is MNHEY and CDR2 is SMNVEV in the germline V gene (reference sequence). CDR3 sequence (DNA): TGTGCCAGCAGGGACACTAATAACTATGGCTACACCTTC. Protein: CASRDTNNYGYTF.

The chain combines TRBV19 with TRBJ2-7; TRBD2 is a possible D gene (8 bases). V lost 7 bases and J 2 bases, leaving 21 bases between the germline ends. The CDR3 covers 16 residues. Germline V gene data show CDR1 as LNHDA and CDR2 as SQIVND (reference sequence). CDR3 sequence reads: CASTKRGGQSTYEQYF. CDR3 nucleotide sequence: TGTGCCAGTACTAAACGGGGGGGACAGAGCACCTACGAGCAGTACTTC.

This rearrangement joins TRBV30 to TRBJ1-2; the D is unclear. This CDR3 is built from 17 residues. Deletions cut 1 base from V and 4 bases from J, with 22 bases between. The germline CDR1 and CDR2 sequences are GTSNPN and SVGIG (reference sequence). CDR3 sequence: CAWSGRAFTPEPYGYTF. The CDR3 DNA reads TGTGCCTGGAGTGGGAGGGCCTTTACCCCGGAGCCCTATGGCTACACCTTC. Filled out from reference TRBV30 and TRBJ1-2, the complete variable domain reads SQTIHQWPATLVQPVGSPLSLECTVEGTSNPNLYWYRQAAGRGLQLLFYSVGIGQISSEVPQNLSASRPQDRQFILSSKKLLLSDSGFYLCAWSGRAFTPEPYGYTFGSGTRLTVV.

The chain carries TRBV18 and TRBJ2-6; no clear D gene. The V and J ends lost 0 bases and 2 bases respectively, with 2 bases between them. CDR3 size: 14 residues. Looked up from germline, CDR1 is KGHSH and CDR2 is LQKENI. The CDR3 spells CASSPPPGANVLTF. The CDR3 DNA is TGTGCCAGCTCACCACCCCCTGGGGCCAACGTCCTGACTTTC.

V gene TRBV19 combines with J gene TRBJ1-2; the D gene is possibly TRBD1 (5 bases). The V end was cut by 1 base, the J end by 6 bases, with 9 bases between. Per the germline V gene, CDR1 is LNHDA and CDR2 is SQIVND (reference sequence). CDR3 length: 13 amino acids. Here the CDR3 reads CASSIVRGNGYTF. DNA for the CDR3: TGTGCCAGTAGTATAGTTAGGGGAAATGGCTACACCTTC.

The chain is built from TRBV5-5 and TRBJ2-3; 15 bases line up with TRBD2. Germline assignment: CDR1 SGHKS and CDR2 YYEKEE (reference sequence). Trimming took 4 bases from V and 5 from J; bases not matched to a gene: 5. The CDR3 extends over 16 amino acids. CDR3 sequence: CASSRTSGGAGDTQYF. CDR3 coding DNA: TGTGCCAGCAGCAGGACTAGCGGGGGGGCCGGAGATACGCAGTATTTT.

CDR3 DNA: TGTGCCATCACTAGGAGCGTTGCGGCTAGCACAGATACGCAGTATTTT. It is translated as CAITRSVAASTDTQYF. The rearrangement links TRBV10-3 to TRBJ2-3, with unresolved D. Trimming left V 7 bases short and J 0 bases short, with 17 bases between. From germline, CDR1 is ENHRY and CDR2 SYGVKD. There are 16 residues in the CDR3.

The chain couples TRBV7-9 to TRBJ2-3, with 12 bases matching TRBD1. After removal of 5 bases from V and 4 bases from J, the junction contained 1 base not matched to a gene. The CDR3 totals 14 residues. CDR1 SEHNR and CDR2 FQNEAQ come from the germline V gene (reference sequence). CDR3 region: CASSGTGGSDTQYF. CDR3 nucleotide sequence: TGTGCCAGCAGCGGGACAGGGGGCTCAGATACGCAGTATTTT.

The rearrangement uses TRBV10-3 and TRBJ2-1, with D hard to call. V was pared by 0 bases and J by 7 bases, with 4 bases between. Germline V lookup: CDR1 ENHRY, CDR2 SYGVKD. This CDR3 region has 12 residues. DNA of the CDR3: TGTGCCATCAGTGAGTCCCTAAATGAGCAGTTCTTC. Its translation is CAISESLNEQFF.

The chain carries TRBV19 and TRBJ2-3; TRBD2 matches at 8 bases. CDR3 length: 16 residues. With 0 bases clipped from V and 9 bases from J, the junction kept 11 bases outside the gene matches. Germline loops: CDR1 LNHDA, CDR2 SQIVND (reference sequence). The CDR3 spells CASSIELAGYGGTQYF. The DNA for the CDR3 is TGTGCCAGTAGTATAGAGCTAGCGGGTTACGGGGGGACGCAGTATTTT.